The rows below give T cell receptor beta chains drawn from one sample of a study of shared clonotypes between healthy human individuals. Sequenced by immunoSEQ multiplex PCR; TCRdb stores in-frame clones only, minus some. Among about 2 million clones listed, 85% to 95% were seen once. The sample was naive CD4+ T cells sorted from blood. These receptors all come from a man aged 18 to 35 in good health. The conserved cysteine and the conserved F or W are not part of the CDR3 here. Each record gives: J gene, CDR3 length, D gene, V gene, CDR3 protein. A D gene is named only where the DNA matches it firmly.

j_call: TRBJ1-3; cdr3_length: 14; d_call: TRBD1; v_call: TRBV11-2; cdr3_aa: ASSLAGQKTGNTIY
j_call: TRBJ1-5; cdr3_length: 13; d_call: .; v_call: TRBV7-2; cdr3_aa: ASSLSADASQPQH
j_call: TRBJ2-1; cdr3_length: 13; d_call: TRBD2; v_call: TRBV7-3; cdr3_aa: ASSPGLAYNNEQF
j_call: TRBJ1-6; cdr3_length: 11; d_call: .; v_call: TRBV6-1; cdr3_aa: ASGSEVDSPLH
j_call: TRBJ2-1; cdr3_length: 15; d_call: TRBD2; v_call: TRBV2; cdr3_aa: ASSSGTSGRTYNEQF
j_call: TRBJ2-5; cdr3_length: 15; d_call: .; v_call: TRBV15; cdr3_aa: ATSRDKGERGQETQY
j_call: TRBJ2-3; cdr3_length: 14; d_call: TRBD2; v_call: TRBV19; cdr3_aa: ASSATSGGVADTQY
j_call: TRBJ1-6; cdr3_length: 14; d_call: .; v_call: TRBV4-1; cdr3_aa: ASSQAPGEYRSPLH
j_call: TRBJ2-7; cdr3_length: 12; d_call: .; v_call: TRBV30; cdr3_aa: AWSSRYLSYEQY
j_call: TRBJ2-5; cdr3_length: 14; d_call: TRBD2; v_call: TRBV18; cdr3_aa: ASSPSLAGGVETQY
j_call: TRBJ2-2; cdr3_length: 14; d_call: TRBD2; v_call: TRBV5-4; cdr3_aa: ASSQTSGMNTGELF
j_call: TRBJ1-1; cdr3_length: 15; d_call: .; v_call: TRBV5-4; cdr3_aa: ASSFGSQGVLNTEAF
j_call: TRBJ2-7; cdr3_length: 7; d_call: .; v_call: TRBV20-1; cdr3_aa: SAAYEQY
j_call: TRBJ2-2; cdr3_length: 14; d_call: TRBD1; v_call: TRBV4-3; cdr3_aa: ASSLRDSSNTGELF
j_call: TRBJ1-6; cdr3_length: 11; d_call: .; v_call: TRBV7-2; cdr3_aa: ASSLKSNSPLH
j_call: TRBJ1-6; cdr3_length: 13; d_call: .; v_call: TRBV19; cdr3_aa: ASSRGQNYNSPLH
j_call: TRBJ1-6; cdr3_length: 11; d_call: .; v_call: TRBV5-1; cdr3_aa: ASTRGGSSPLH
j_call: TRBJ2-5; cdr3_length: 12; d_call: TRBD2; v_call: TRBV5-1; cdr3_aa: ASVAGLYQETQY
j_call: TRBJ2-2; cdr3_length: 12; d_call: TRBD1; v_call: TRBV6-1; cdr3_aa: ATQGAGRTGELF
j_call: TRBJ2-7; cdr3_length: 12; d_call: .; v_call: TRBV7-9; cdr3_aa: ASSLGDSTYEQY